The 26 T cell receptor beta chains in this list originate from one sample, sequenced in a study of T cells expressing NK-cell markers. No DNA is given; TCRdb re-called the 5' RACE reads and lists each CDR3 protein once. The sample data list approximately 380,000 distinct CDR3 sequences. The sample comprised blood T cells: a sorted CD56 or NKG2C T cell subset, CD4+ or CD8+ T cells, or bulk PBMC T cells (not recorded which). The receptors derive from a man aged 18 to 69 in good health.

The chain carries TRBV6-2 or TRBV6-3 and TRBJ2-5. Germline CDR1 MNHEY, CDR2 SVGEGT. This CDR3 spans 13 amino acids. The CDR3 loop reads CASSKIRTETQYF.

V is TRBV7-8 and J is TRBJ1-5. Germline V CDR1 and CDR2: SGHVS, FQNEAQ. The CDR3 loop spans 16 amino acids. CDR3 in amino acids: CASSRGSFNSNQPQHF.

The chain is built from TRBV7-9 and TRBJ1-2; TCRdb calls TRBD1, which cannot be checked without DNA. The CDR3 extends over 13 amino acids. Germline lookup yields CDR1 SEHNR and CDR2 FQNEAQ (reference sequence). The CDR3 sequence is CASNRLDVDGYTF.

V gene TRBV10-3 combines with J gene TRBJ2-7; the D call from TCRdb, TRBD2, cannot be confirmed without DNA. This CDR3 contains 15 residues. Germline V gene data show CDR1 as ENHRY and CDR2 as SYGVKD. The CDR3 sequence is CAISELAGGPDEQYF.

This rearrangement joins TRBV6-1 to TRBJ2-6; TCRdb proposes TRBD1, but this gene call is untestable without DNA. The germline V gene encodes CDR1 MNHNS and CDR2 SASEGT. There are 15 residues in the CDR3. This CDR3 is CASNPARAGANVLTF.

V is TRBV24-1 and J is TRBJ2-1. The CDR3 has 14 amino acids. The germline CDR1 and CDR2 sequences are KGHDR and SFDVKD. CDR3 sequence: CATSDLARRGEQFF.

The rearrangement uses TRBV5-6 and TRBJ1-1; TCRdb's D call, TRBD1, is unchecked because there is no DNA. The CDR3 covers 15 residues. The germline CDR1 and CDR2 sequences are SGHDT and YYEEEE. CDR3 region: CASSWGTGTNTEAFF.

CDR3 sequence: CASSQARGGLGTDTQYF. The rearrangement uses TRBV4-2 and TRBJ2-3; TCRdb returns TRBD2, unconfirmable since there is no DNA. This CDR3 region has 17 residues. Per germline, CDR1 LGHNA and CDR2 YNFKEQ.

The chain joins TRBV6-2 or TRBV6-3 to TRBJ1-5; the D gene TCRdb calls, TRBD1, cannot be checked with no DNA. Germline V lookup: CDR1 MNHEY, CDR2 SVGEGT. This CDR3 contains 16 residues. The CDR3 loop reads CASRDPGTVFNQPQHF.

This sequence joins TRBV5-1 and TRBJ1-1. This CDR3 contains 15 residues. Per germline, CDR1 SGHRS and CDR2 YFSETQ. This CDR3 reads CASSRNMAPNTEAFF.

This sequence joins TRBV5-1 and TRBJ2-1; there is no DNA to check the TCRdb D call of TRBD2. The CDR3 totals 16 residues. CDR1 SGHRS and CDR2 YFSETQ come from the germline V gene. The CDR3 loop reads CASSLMGGGLANEQFF.

V and J are TRBV6-6 and TRBJ2-7; TCRdb's D call, TRBD2, is unchecked because there is no DNA. Germline CDR1 is MNHNY and CDR2 is SVGAGI (reference sequence). CDR3 length: 12 residues. CDR3 amino acids: CASTVEGYEQYF.

The chain uses TRBV7-2 and TRBJ1-4; TCRdb indicates TRBD1, and absent DNA this call remains unverified. The CDR3 covers 15 residues. Germline CDR1 is SGHTA and CDR2 is FQGNSA. This CDR3 reads CASSGKTGRNEKLFF.

V usage is TRBV6-5 and J usage is TRBJ2-1; with no DNA, the TCRdb D assignment of TRBD2 cannot be verified. Germline CDR1 and CDR2: MNHEY and SVGAGI. The CDR3 has 19 amino acids. CDR3 amino acids: CASSYWTSGGAFTYNEQFF.

The CDR3 loop is CASSPFTGGSYGYTF. The rearrangement uses TRBV18 and TRBJ1-2; the D call of TRBD1 rests on TCRdb alone, since no DNA is present to check it. The CDR3 runs to 15 residues. The germline V gene encodes CDR1 KGHSH and CDR2 LQKENI.

The genes are TRBV12-3 or TRBV12-4 and TRBJ2-1. The CDR3 extends over 11 amino acids. CDR3 sequence reads: CASSLAGEQFF.

The chain has TRBV29-1 and TRBJ2-3; checking the TCRdb D call of TRBD1 is not possible without DNA. Germline V gives CDR1 SQVTM, CDR2 ANQGSEA. The CDR3 spans 16 residues. CDR3 sequence reads: CSVGGTGVKRGDTQYF.

The chain joins TRBV9 to TRBJ1-2. Looked up from germline, CDR1 is SGDLS and CDR2 is YYNGEE. This CDR3 contains 14 residues. The CDR3 sequence: CASSVGQDGYGYTF.

The V call is TRBV12-3 or TRBV12-4, the J call TRBJ1-2; with no DNA, the TCRdb D assignment of TRBD1 cannot be verified. The CDR3 spans 13 residues. CDR3: CASTQGQNYGYTF.

This chain connects TRBV20-1 to TRBJ2-1; without DNA, the TCRdb call of TRBD2 cannot be checked. Germline lookup yields CDR1 DFQATT and CDR2 SNEGSKA (reference sequence). The CDR3 is 17 residues long. The CDR3 region is CSARDLVTSGVFNEQFF.

The chain joins TRBV19 to TRBJ2-4; with no DNA, the TCRdb D assignment of TRBD1 cannot be verified. The CDR3 length is 14 residues. From germline, CDR1 is LNHDA and CDR2 SQIVND (reference sequence). This chain's CDR3 is CAGYEGAHPNIQYF.

This chain connects TRBV12-3 or TRBV12-4 to TRBJ2-1; TCRdb selects TRBD2, and the lack of DNA leaves this call unchecked. The CDR3 is made up of 19 amino acids. CDR3 protein: CASTLSNRLAGGDRDEQFF.

The V gene is TRBV14, the J gene TRBJ1-5; TCRdb lists TRBD1, though no DNA is available to test this call. Germline V gene data show CDR1 as SGHDN and CDR2 as FVKESK. This CDR3 has 14 amino acids. The CDR3 sequence is CASSLSGGSQPQHF.

The V and J genes are TRBV28 and TRBJ2-7; TCRdb's assignment of TRBD1 cannot be checked, as there is no DNA. CDR3 length equals 16 residues. Per the germline V gene, CDR1 is MDHEN and CDR2 is SYDVKM. The chain's CDR3 is CASSFGGLAGIDEQYF.

The chain uses TRBV5-1 and TRBJ1-2; the TRBD1 assignment by TCRdb is unverifiable without DNA. Germline V gene data show CDR1 as SGHRS and CDR2 as YFSETQ. CDR3 length: 12 residues. The CDR3 loop is CASRQGRDGYTF.

V usage is TRBV7-9 and J usage is TRBJ2-7; TCRdb calls TRBD2, which cannot be checked without DNA. The CDR3 length is 15 residues. Per germline, CDR1 SEHNR and CDR2 FQNEAQ (reference sequence). The CDR3: CASMIVGQPSYEQYF.